This record concerns one TCR beta chain sequence. Antigen: not known. Trimming pared 4 bases from V and 0 bases from J, leaving 10 bases between. The CDR3 spans 15 residues. Germline V CDR1 and CDR2: MNHEY, SVGEGT. The sample belongs to a study of T cell responses to AZD1222 COVID-19 vaccine. Notes on the study in general: Without day 14 samples, only post-peak T cell repertoires were studied.

The data were produced by immunoSEQ multiplex PCR, yet TCRdb's version contains in-frame clones alone and is incomplete. The table includes 60,000 or so clones, 70% to 85% detected once. The chain couples TRBV6-2 or TRBV6-3 to TRBJ2-4, with no clear D. The input for sequencing was peripheral blood, taken on day 0 of AZD1222 vaccination. The sequence was collected from an adult in good health. In DNA, the CDR3 is TGTGCCAGCAGTTGGGCCGGGCTAGCCAAAAACATTCAGTACTTC. It yields the protein CASSWAGLAKNIQYF.